This T cell receptor beta chain was sequenced during a study of OX40 agonist ivuxolimab in advanced cancers. General study results and limits: Expanded clones were, on average, more numerous among CD8+ T cells than CD4+.

For this clone: Its cognate antigen is unknown.

In germline, CDR1 is SGDLS, CDR2 YYNGEE. V was clipped by 3 bases and J by 8 bases; unmatched bases: 2. The CDR3 has 14 amino acids. The protocol was immunoSEQ multiplex PCR, while the TCRdb copy is restricted to in-frame clones and leaves out a portion. The sample comprises approximately 54,000 clones, 75% to 95% of which are singletons, and around 9.3% rests with the top ten. This receptor was obtained from an adult with an advanced solid tumor such as melanoma, head and neck, liver or kidney cancer. Material: CD4+ or CD8+ T cells sorted from blood, obtained in a trial of the OX40 agonist ivuxolimab. The chain carries TRBV9 and TRBJ2-1; TRBD2 matches 13 bases. CDR3 loop: CASSAGLAGDEQFF. In DNA form, the CDR3 reads TGTGCCAGCAGCGCCGGACTAGCGGGAGATGAGCAGTTCTTC.